The clone carrying this TCR beta chain occurred many times. The data derive from a study of identical twins. The CDR3 is 18 residues long. Germline V gene sequence: CDR1 LGHDT, CDR2 YNNKEL (reference sequence). V was cut by 4 bases and J by 0 bases, with 19 bases left in between. Each CDR3 protein is one row after TCRdb ran MiXCR on the 5' RACE reads. Among roughly 250,000 distinct CDR3 sequences listed, about 14% were seen once. This clonotype originated in a woman aged 18-35 years in good health. This rearrangement joins TRBV3-1 to TRBJ2-1, with a possible D match to TRBD2 (6 bases). Source material: memory (CD45RO+) T cells sorted from blood. This chain's CDR3 is CASSRDTSGRGSYNEQFF. CDR3 sequence (DNA): TGTGCCAGCAGCCGCGACACTTCAGGGCGGGGCTCCTACAATGAGCAGTTCTTC.